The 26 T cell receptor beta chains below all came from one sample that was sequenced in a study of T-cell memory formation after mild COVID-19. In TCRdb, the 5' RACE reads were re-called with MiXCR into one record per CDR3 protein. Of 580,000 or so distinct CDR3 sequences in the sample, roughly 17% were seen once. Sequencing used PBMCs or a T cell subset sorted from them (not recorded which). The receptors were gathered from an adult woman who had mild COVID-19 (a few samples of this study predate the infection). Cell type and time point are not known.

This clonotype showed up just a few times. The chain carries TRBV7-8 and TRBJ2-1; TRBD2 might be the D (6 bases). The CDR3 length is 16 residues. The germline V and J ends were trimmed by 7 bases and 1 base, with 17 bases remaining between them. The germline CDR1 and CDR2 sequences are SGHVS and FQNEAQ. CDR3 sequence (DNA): TGTGCCAGCACCCCCCGCGGGGCCGGGTCCTACAATGAGCAGTTCTTC. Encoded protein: CASTPRGAGSYNEQFF.

This chain's CDR3 is CASSFLAGGSGNNQPQHF. The DNA for the CDR3 is TGTGCCAGCAGCTTCTTGGCAGGGGGCAGCGGGAACAATCAGCCCCAGCATTTT. The chain links TRBV7-2 to TRBJ1-5; 8 nucleotides line up with TRBD1. V dropped 3 bases and J dropped 3; count of bases not matched to a gene: 13. This CDR3 spans 18 amino acids. CDR1 is SGHTA and CDR2 is FQGNSA in the germline V gene.

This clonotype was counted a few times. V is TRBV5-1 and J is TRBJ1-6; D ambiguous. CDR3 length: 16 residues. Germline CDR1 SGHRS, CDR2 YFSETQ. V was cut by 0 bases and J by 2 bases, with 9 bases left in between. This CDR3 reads CASSLAGTAYNSPLHF. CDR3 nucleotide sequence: TGCGCCAGCAGCTTGGCCGGAACAGCCTATAATTCACCCCTCCACTTT.

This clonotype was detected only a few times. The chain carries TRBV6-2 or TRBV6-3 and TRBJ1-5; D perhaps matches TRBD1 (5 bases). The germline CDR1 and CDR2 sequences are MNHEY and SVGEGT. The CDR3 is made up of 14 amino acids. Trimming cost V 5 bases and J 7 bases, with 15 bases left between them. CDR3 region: CASSKGTFVQPQHF. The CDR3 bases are TGTGCCAGCAGTAAAGGGACGTTTGTACAGCCCCAGCATTTT.

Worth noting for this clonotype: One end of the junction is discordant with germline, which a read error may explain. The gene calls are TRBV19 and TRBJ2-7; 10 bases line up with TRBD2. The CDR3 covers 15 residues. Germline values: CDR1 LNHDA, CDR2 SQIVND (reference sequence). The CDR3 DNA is TGTGCCAGTAGTATTGGAACTAGCGGGATCTACGAGCAGTGCTTC. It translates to CASSIGTSGIYEQCF.

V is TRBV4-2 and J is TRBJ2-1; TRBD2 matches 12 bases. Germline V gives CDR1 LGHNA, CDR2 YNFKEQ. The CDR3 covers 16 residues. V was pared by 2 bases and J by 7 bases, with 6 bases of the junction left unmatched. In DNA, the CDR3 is TGTGCCAGCAGCCAATCGACTAGCGGGAGACCGAATGAGCAGTTCTTC. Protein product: CASSQSTSGRPNEQFF.

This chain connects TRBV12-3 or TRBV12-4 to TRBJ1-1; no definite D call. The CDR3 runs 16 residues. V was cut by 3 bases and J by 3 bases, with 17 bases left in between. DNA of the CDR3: TGTGCCAGCAGTTTTGATGCCGGGGTTGGGGACACTGAAGCTTTCTTT. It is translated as CASSFDAGVGDTEAFF.

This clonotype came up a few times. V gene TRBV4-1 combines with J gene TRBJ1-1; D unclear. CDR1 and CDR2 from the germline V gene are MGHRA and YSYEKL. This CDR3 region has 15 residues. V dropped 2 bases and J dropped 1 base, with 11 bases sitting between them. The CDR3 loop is CASSQFDAENTEAFF. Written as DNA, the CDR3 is TGCGCCAGCAGCCAATTCGATGCCGAGAACACTGAAGCTTTCTTT.

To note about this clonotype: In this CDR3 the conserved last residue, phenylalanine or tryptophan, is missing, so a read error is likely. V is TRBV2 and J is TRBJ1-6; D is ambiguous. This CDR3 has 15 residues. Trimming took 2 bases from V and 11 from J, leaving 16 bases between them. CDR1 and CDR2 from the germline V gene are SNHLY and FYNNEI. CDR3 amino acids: CASSERRLLLAPLHL. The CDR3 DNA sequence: TGTGCCAGCAGTGAAAGGCGACTCCTTCTGGCACCCCTCCACCTT.

Here the CDR3 DNA reads TGTGCCAGCAACCTAGACAGGGGGCTAGAGACCCAGTACTTC. This gives the protein CASNLDRGLETQYF. This chain uses TRBV5-6 with TRBJ2-5; TRBD1 aligns across 10 bases. The germline V gene has CDR1 SGHDT and CDR2 YYEEEE. J lost 4 bases, V lost 6 bases, and 6 bases had no gene match. The length of the CDR3 is 14 residues.

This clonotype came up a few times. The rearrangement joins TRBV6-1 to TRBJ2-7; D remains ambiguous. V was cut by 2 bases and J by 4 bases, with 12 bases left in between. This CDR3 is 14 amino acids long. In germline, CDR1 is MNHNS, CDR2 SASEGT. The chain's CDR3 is CASSELGFLYEQYF. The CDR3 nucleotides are TGTGCCAGCAGTGAACTAGGCTTCCTTTACGAGCAGTACTTC.

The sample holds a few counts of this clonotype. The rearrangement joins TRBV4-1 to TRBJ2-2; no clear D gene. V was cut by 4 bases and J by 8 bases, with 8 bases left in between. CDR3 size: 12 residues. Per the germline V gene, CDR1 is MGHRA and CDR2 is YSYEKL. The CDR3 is CASSPVWGELFF. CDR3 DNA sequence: TGCGCCAGCAGCCCAGTTTGGGGGGAGCTGTTTTTT.

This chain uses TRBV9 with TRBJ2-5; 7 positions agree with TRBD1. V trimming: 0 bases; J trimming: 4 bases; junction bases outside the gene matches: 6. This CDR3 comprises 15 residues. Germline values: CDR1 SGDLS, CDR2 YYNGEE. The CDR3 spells CASSVGQGVVETQYF. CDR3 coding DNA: TGTGCCAGCAGCGTAGGGCAGGGGGTAGTAGAGACCCAGTACTTC.

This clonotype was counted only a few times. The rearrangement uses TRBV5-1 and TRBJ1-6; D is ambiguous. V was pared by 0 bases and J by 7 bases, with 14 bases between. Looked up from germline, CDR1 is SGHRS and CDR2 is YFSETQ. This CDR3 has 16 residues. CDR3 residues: CASSLVLTEGNSPLHF. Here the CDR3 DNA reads TGCGCCAGCAGCTTGGTTCTAACGGAGGGAAATTCACCCCTCCACTTT.

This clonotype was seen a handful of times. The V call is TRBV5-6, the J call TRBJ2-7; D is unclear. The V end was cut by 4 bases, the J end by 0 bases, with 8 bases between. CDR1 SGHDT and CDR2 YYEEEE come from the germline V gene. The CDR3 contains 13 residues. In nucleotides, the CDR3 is TGTGCCAGCAGCCTGCTCGACTCCTACGAGCAGTACTTC. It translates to CASSLLDSYEQYF.

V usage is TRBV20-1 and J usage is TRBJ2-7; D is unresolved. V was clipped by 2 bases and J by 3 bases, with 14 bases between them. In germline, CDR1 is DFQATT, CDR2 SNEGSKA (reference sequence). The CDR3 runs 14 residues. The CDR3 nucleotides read TGCAGTGCTAGAAAGGGCGACTGGTACTACGAGCAGTACTTC. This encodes CSARKGDWYYEQYF.

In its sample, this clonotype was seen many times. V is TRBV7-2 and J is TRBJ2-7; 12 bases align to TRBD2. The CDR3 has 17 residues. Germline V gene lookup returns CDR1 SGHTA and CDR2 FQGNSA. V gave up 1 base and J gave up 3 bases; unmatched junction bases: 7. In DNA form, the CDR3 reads TGTGCCAGCAGCTTAGAGGTTCTAGCGGGAGGGGGCTACGAGCAGTACTTC. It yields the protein CASSLEVLAGGGYEQYF. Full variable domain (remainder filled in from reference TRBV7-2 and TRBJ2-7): GAGVSQSPSNKVTEKGKDVELRCDPISGHTALYWYRQSLGQGLEFLIYFQGNSAPDKSGLPSDRFSAERTGGSVSTLTIQRTQQEDSAVYLCASSLEVLAGGGYEQYFGPGTRLTVT.

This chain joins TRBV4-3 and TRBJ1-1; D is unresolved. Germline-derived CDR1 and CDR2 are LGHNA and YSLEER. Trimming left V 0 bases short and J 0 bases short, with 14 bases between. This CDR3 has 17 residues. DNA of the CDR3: TGCGCCAGCAGCCAAGATCTGCAGGTCCTTATGAACACTGAAGCTTTCTTT. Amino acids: CASSQDLQVLMNTEAFF.

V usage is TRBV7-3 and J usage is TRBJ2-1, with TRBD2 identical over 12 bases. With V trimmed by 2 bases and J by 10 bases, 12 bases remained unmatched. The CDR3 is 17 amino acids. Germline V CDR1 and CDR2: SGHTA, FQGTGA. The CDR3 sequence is CASSLGNLAGGPGEQFF. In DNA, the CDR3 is TGTGCCAGCAGCTTAGGGAACCTAGCGGGAGGGCCAGGGGAGCAGTTCTTC.

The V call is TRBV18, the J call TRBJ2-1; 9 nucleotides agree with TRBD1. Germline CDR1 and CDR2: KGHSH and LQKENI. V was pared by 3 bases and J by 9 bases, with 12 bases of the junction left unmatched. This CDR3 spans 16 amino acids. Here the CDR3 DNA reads TGTGCCAGCTCACCTTCACCGGGACAGGGAAACATTGAGCAGTTCTTC. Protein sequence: CASSPSPGQGNIEQFF.

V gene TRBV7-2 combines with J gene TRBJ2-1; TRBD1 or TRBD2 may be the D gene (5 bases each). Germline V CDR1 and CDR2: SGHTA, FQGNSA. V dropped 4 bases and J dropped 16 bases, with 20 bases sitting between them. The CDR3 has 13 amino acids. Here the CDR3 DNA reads TGTGCCAGCAGCTCACCCGGGGCCCCCCTCCCCTTCTTC. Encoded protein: CASSSPGAPLPFF.

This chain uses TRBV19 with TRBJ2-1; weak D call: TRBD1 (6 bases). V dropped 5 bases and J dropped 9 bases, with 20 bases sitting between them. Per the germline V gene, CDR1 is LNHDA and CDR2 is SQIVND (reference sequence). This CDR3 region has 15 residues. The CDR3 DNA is TGTGCCAGTAGTCCGACAGGCTTCCTGGTAGGTGAGCAGTTCTTC. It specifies CASSPTGFLVGEQFF.

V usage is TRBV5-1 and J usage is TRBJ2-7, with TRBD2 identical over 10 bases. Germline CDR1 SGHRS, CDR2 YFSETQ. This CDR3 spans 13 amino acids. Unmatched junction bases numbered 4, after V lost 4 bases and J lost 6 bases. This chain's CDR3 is CASSPGLASEQYF. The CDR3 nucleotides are TGCGCCAGCAGCCCGGGACTAGCGAGCGAGCAGTACTTC.

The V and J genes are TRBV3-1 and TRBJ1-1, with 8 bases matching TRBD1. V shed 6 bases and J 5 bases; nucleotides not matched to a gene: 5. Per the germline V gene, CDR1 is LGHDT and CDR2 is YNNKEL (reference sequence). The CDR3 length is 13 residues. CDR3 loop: CASSPTGETEAFF. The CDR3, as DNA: TGTGCCAGCAGTCCGACAGGGGAGACTGAAGCTTTCTTT.

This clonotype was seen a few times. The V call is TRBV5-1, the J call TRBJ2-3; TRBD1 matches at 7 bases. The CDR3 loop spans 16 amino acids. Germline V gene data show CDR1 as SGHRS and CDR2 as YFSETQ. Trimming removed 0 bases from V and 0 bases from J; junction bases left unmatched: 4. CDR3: CASSLEGAISTDTQYF. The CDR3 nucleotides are TGCGCCAGCAGCTTGGAGGGGGCGATCAGCACAGATACGCAGTATTTT.

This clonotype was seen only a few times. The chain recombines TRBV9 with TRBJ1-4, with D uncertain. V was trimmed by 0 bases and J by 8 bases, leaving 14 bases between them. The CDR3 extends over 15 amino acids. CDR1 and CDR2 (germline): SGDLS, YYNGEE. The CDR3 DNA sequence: TGTGCCAGCAGCGTAGCTGGAAAGGGTGGAGAAAAACTGTTTTTT. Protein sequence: CASSVAGKGGEKLFF. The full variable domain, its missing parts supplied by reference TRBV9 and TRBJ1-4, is DSGVTQTPKHLITATGQRVTLRCSPRSGDLSVYWYQQSLDQGLQFLIQYYNGEERAKGNILERFSAQQFPDLHSELNLSSLELGDSALYFCASSVAGKGGEKLFFGSGTQLSVL.